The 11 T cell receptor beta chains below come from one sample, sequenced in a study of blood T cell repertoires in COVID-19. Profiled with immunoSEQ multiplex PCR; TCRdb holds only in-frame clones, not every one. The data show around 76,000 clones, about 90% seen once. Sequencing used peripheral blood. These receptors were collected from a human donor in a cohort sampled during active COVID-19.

CDR3 nucleotides: TGTGCCAGCAGTCCCGGGTTCGGGGTTACTGATACGCAGTATTTT. This gives the protein CASSPGFGVTDTQYF. This sequence joins TRBV6-2 or TRBV6-3 and TRBJ2-3; D possibly corresponds to TRBD2 (5 bases). Trimming took 5 bases from V and 6 from J, leaving 18 bases between them. The CDR3 covers 15 residues. Germline values: CDR1 MNHEY, CDR2 SVGEGT.

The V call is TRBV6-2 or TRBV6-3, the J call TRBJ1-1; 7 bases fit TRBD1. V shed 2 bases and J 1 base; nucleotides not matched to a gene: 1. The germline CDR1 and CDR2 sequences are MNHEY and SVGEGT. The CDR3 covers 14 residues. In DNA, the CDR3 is TGTGCCAGCAGTTACCAGGGGGGGAACACTGAAGCTTTCTTT. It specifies CASSYQGGNTEAFF.

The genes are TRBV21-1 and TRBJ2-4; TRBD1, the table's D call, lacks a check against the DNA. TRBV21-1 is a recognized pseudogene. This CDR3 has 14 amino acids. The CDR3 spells CASSTTGSKNIQYF. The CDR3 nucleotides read TGTGCCAGCAGCACTACAGGGTCCAAAAACATTCAGTACTTC.

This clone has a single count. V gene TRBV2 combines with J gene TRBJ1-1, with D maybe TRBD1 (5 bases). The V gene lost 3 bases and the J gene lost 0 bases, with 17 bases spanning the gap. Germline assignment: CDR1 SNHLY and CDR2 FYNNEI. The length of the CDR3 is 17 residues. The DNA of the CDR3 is TGTGCCAGCAGTGACAGAGGGGCAGGGAGGATGAACACTGAAGCTTTCTTT. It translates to CASSDRGAGRMNTEAFF.

The CDR3 DNA is TGTGCCAGCAGCTTCGGACAGAACTTAAACTATGGCTACACCTTC. It specifies CASSFGQNLNYGYTF. The rearrangement joins TRBV5-5 to TRBJ1-2, with D perhaps matching TRBD1 (6 bases). Per the germline V gene, CDR1 is SGHKS and CDR2 is YYEKEE (reference sequence). V lost 2 bases to trimming and J lost 2 bases, with 13 bases between them. CDR3 length: 15 amino acids.

The CDR3 loop reads CASRFGRNTEAFF. The CDR3 bases are TGTGCCAGCAGATTCGGGAGGAACACTGAAGCTTTCTTT. The rearrangement joins TRBV5-8 to TRBJ1-1, with unresolved D. CDR1 SGHTS and CDR2 YDEGEE come from the germline V gene. The V end lost 5 bases, the J end lost 1 base, and 9 bases lay between the germline ends. This CDR3 contains 13 residues.

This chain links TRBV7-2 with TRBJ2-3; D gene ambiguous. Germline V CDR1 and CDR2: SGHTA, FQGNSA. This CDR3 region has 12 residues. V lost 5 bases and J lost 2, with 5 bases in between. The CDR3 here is CASSPHTDTQYF. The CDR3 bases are TGTGCCAGCAGCCCACACACAGATACGCAGTATTTT. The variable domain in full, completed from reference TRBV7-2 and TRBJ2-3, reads GAGVSQSPSNKVTEKGKDVELRCDPISGHTALYWYRQSLGQGLEFLIYFQGNSAPDKSGLPSDRFSAERTGGSVSTLTIQRTQQEDSAVYLCASSPHTDTQYFGPGTRLTVL.

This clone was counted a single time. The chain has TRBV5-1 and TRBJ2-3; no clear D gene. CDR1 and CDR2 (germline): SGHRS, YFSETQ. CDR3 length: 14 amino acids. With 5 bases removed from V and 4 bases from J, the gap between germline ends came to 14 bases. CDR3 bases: TGCGCCAGCAGTGAGCGCTCGTCCGCAGATACGCAGTATTTT. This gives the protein CASSERSSADTQYF.

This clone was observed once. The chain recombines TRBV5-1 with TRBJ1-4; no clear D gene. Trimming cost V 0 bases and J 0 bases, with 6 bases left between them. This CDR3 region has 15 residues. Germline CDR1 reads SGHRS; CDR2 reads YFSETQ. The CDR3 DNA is TGCGCCAGCAGCTTGGCCGTTGCAACTAATGAAAAACTGTTTTTT. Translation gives CASSLAVATNEKLFF.

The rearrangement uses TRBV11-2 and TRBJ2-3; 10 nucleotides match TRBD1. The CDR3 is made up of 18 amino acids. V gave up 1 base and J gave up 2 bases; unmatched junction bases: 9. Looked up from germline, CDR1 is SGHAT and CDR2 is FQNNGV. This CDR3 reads CASSLAPRTGGFTDTQYF. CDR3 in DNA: TGTGCCAGCAGCTTAGCTCCTAGGACAGGGGGATTCACAGATACGCAGTATTTT. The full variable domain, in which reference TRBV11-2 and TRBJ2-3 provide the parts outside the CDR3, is EAGVAQSPRYKIIEKRQSVAFWCNPISGHATLYWYQQILGQGPKLLIQFQNNGVVDDSQLPKDRFSAERLKGVDSTLKIQPAKLEDSAVYLCASSLAPRTGGFTDTQYFGPGTRLTVL.

CDR3 bases: TGTGCCAGCAGCCAAGCTCTAGGGCTAGCGGAGTACACAGATACGCAGTATTTT. It is translated as CASSQALGLAEYTDTQYF. The J gene is TRBJ2-3, the V gene TRBV4-2; 7 bases are a match to TRBD2. Germline V lookup: CDR1 LGHNA, CDR2 YNFKEQ. The V and J ends lost 1 base and 2 bases, in that order; junction bases with no gene match: 12. The CDR3 spans 18 residues.